The 23 T cell receptor beta chains below all came from one sample that was sequenced in a study of T-cell reconstitution after alpha-beta-depleted transplantation in children. Unique molecular identifiers were incorporated during preparation of the TCRbeta library. MiXCR, applied by TCRdb to the PCR reads, yields one record per CDR3 protein. The sample holds hundreds of thousands of distinct CDR3 sequences, 10% to 15% seen once. The sequenced sample was PBMCs, mostly from graft donor cells, obtained 360 days after TCRalphabeta/CD19-depleted stem cell transplant. The receptor set was obtained from a male patient between 5 and 17 years old who had a stem cell transplant for acute myeloid leukemia, so the T cells may come from the graft donor.

This clonotype came up a few times. The chain combines TRBV29-1 with TRBJ1-1; D remains ambiguous. Germline values: CDR1 SQVTM, CDR2 ANQGSEA. The CDR3 length is 13 residues. The V end was cut by 1 base, the J end by 1 base, with 7 bases between. The CDR3 bases are TGCAGCGTTGAAGCGGTCCAGAACACTGAAGCTTTCTTT. The encoded protein is CSVEAVQNTEAFF.

V and J are TRBV3-1 and TRBJ2-7; D may be TRBD2 (5 bases). Looked up from germline, CDR1 is LGHDT and CDR2 is YNNKEL (reference sequence). The CDR3 sequence is 12 residues long. Trimming took off 4 bases at V and 5 bases at J, with 9 bases between the two ends. The DNA for the CDR3 is TGTGCCAGCAGCCTCGGGGTCGACGAGCAGTACTTC. Translating gives CASSLGVDEQYF.

There are a few counts of this clonotype. This sequence joins TRBV5-1 and TRBJ2-7; maybe TRBD1 (5 bases). The CDR3 spans 15 residues. From germline, CDR1 is SGHRS and CDR2 YFSETQ. V lost 5 bases, J lost 5 bases, and 20 bases lay in between. The CDR3 region has the DNA TGCGCCAGCAGTTTAAGGCAGGGTGTGTATGACGAGCAGTACTTC. This gives the protein CASSLRQGVYDEQYF.

This clonotype occurred many times. The rearrangement links TRBV7-9 to TRBJ2-2; D might be TRBD1 (6 bases). This CDR3 region has 14 residues. Trimming took off 5 bases at V and 13 bases at J, with 20 bases between the two ends. Per germline, CDR1 SEHNR and CDR2 FQNEAQ (reference sequence). The CDR3 sequence: CASSRDTTPPGLFF. The DNA of the CDR3 is TGTGCCAGCAGCCGGGACACCACTCCCCCGGGGCTGTTTTTT.

This rearrangement joins TRBV24-1 to TRBJ2-5, with D tentatively TRBD1 (6 bases). This CDR3 contains 16 residues. Germline V gene data show CDR1 as KGHDR and CDR2 as SFDVKD. Trimming cost V 4 bases and J 1 base, with 15 bases left between them. DNA of the CDR3: TGTGCCACCAGTGAAGGGGGATTAGGAGGCCAAGAGACCCAGTACTTC. This sequence encodes CATSEGGLGGQETQYF.

This clonotype was counted between two and nine times. The chain uses TRBV5-1 and TRBJ2-7; 10 bases align to TRBD1. V shed 0 bases, J shed 2 bases, and the junction held 11 bases outside the gene matches. The CDR3 has 18 residues. Per the germline V gene, CDR1 is SGHRS and CDR2 is YFSETQ. The CDR3 reads CASSLAGTGVPLTYEQYF. The CDR3 nucleotides read TGCGCCAGCAGCTTGGCTGGGACAGGGGTCCCTTTAACCTACGAGCAGTACTTC.

The V call is TRBV4-3, the J call TRBJ2-7, with 7 bases lining up with TRBD1. The germline V gene encodes CDR1 LGHNA and CDR2 YSLEER. The CDR3 runs to 23 residues. Losses at the gene ends were 0 bases for V and 4 bases for J; bases not matched to a gene: 30. CDR3 in amino acids: CASSQDPPGQAPFIGDRGYEQYF. CDR3 coding DNA: TGCGCCAGCAGCCAAGATCCCCCCGGACAGGCTCCCTTTATAGGGGATAGGGGATACGAGCAGTACTTC.

The chain links TRBV24-1 to TRBJ2-3; D is unresolved. V shed 3 bases and J shed 0 bases, with 18 bases lying between them. The CDR3 covers 18 residues. Germline V gives CDR1 KGHDR, CDR2 SFDVKD. The CDR3 DNA reads as TGTGCCACCAGTGATCGGTGGGTAGCCCTCTCTAGCACAGATACGCAGTATTTT. Translation: CATSDRWVALSSTDTQYF.

This clonotype was found many times. The rearrangement joins TRBV27 to TRBJ2-1; unclear D gene. Germline CDR1 and CDR2: MNHEY and SMNVEV (reference sequence). With 4 bases removed from V and 7 bases from J, the gap between germline ends came to 17 bases. This CDR3 has 15 amino acids. In DNA form, the CDR3 reads TGTGCCAGCAGTTCCCACCCGAATACCCGGAATGAGCAGTTCTTC. Translating it yields CASSSHPNTRNEQFF.

This clonotype turned up a few times. The chain is built from TRBV6-2 or TRBV6-3 and TRBJ2-4; tentatively, D is TRBD2 (5 bases). Trimming shortened V by 8 bases and J by 5 bases, and 10 bases separated the two germline ends. CDR3 size: 12 residues. From germline, CDR1 is MNHEY and CDR2 SVGEGT. In DNA, the CDR3 is TGTGCCAGCGGACTCCGGCAAAACATTCAGTACTTC. Its translation: CASGLRQNIQYF.

The chain employs TRBV7-6 and TRBJ2-7; D call uncertain. This CDR3 has 18 amino acids. V lost 5 bases and J 2 bases, leaving 25 bases between the germline ends. The V gene's germline CDR1 is SGHVS and CDR2 FNYEAQ. DNA for the CDR3: TGTGCCAGCAGCCCCCGGTCCAAGGATCGATTGGGAACCTACGAGCAGTACTTC. This sequence encodes CASSPRSKDRLGTYEQYF.

The chain is built from TRBV5-5 and TRBJ2-5, with D tentatively TRBD1 (6 bases). Trimming took 4 bases from V and 9 from J, leaving 16 bases between them. CDR1 and CDR2 from the germline V gene are SGHKS and YYEKEE (reference sequence). This CDR3 contains 13 residues. The CDR3 DNA reads TGTGCCAGCAGCATCGACAGGCTCGGAGCCCAGTACTTC. This translates into CASSIDRLGAQYF.

This clonotype was counted at least ten times. This chain connects TRBV9 to TRBJ2-1; a weak D match, TRBD2 (6 bases). The CDR3 is 16 amino acids. V lost 0 bases, J lost 0 bases, and 10 bases lay in between. Germline V lookup: CDR1 SGDLS, CDR2 YYNGEE. The CDR3 here is CASSVETGSSYNEQFF. CDR3 DNA sequence: TGTGCCAGCAGCGTAGAAACCGGGAGCTCCTACAATGAGCAGTTCTTC.

This clonotype was seen repeatedly, ten times or more. This chain joins TRBV11-2 and TRBJ2-7; weak D call: TRBD2 (5 bases). V was pared by 4 bases and J by 3 bases, with 22 bases between. Germline V gives CDR1 SGHAT, CDR2 FQNNGV. The CDR3 loop spans 17 amino acids. The CDR3 is CASSSRTGPKSGYEQYF. The CDR3, as DNA: TGTGCCAGCAGCTCGAGGACTGGCCCTAAAAGTGGCTACGAGCAGTACTTC. The whole variable domain, remainder taken from reference TRBV11-2 and TRBJ2-7, is EAGVAQSPRYKIIEKRQSVAFWCNPISGHATLYWYQQILGQGPKLLIQFQNNGVVDDSQLPKDRFSAERLKGVDSTLKIQPAKLEDSAVYLCASSSRTGPKSGYEQYFGPGTRLTVT.

The chain is built from TRBV20-1 and TRBJ2-7, with TRBD2 as a possible D gene (6 bases). V lost 5 bases to trimming and J lost 3 bases, with 17 bases between them. The CDR3 contains 14 residues. Germline CDR1 reads DFQATT; CDR2 reads SNEGSKA (reference sequence). The CDR3 DNA is TGCAGTGCTGTGGGGGGAAGAGTAAACTACGAGCAGTACTTC. This translates into CSAVGGRVNYEQYF.

The rearrangement uses TRBV12-3 or TRBV12-4 and TRBJ2-7, with 8 bases lining up with TRBD2. The CDR3 totals 16 residues. J gave up 0 bases and V 5 bases, and 9 bases lay outside the gene matches. This chain's CDR3 is CASSAGGGLLSYEQYF. CDR3 sequence (DNA): TGTGCCAGCAGTGCCGGGGGGGGGCTCCTCTCCTACGAGCAGTACTTC.

There are many counts of this clonotype. The chain employs TRBV12-3 or TRBV12-4 and TRBJ2-5; 9 bases are shared with TRBD1. Unmatched junction bases numbered 4, after V lost 3 bases and J lost 5 bases. The CDR3 contains 14 residues. CDR3 in amino acids: CASSLGTGSETQYF. In DNA, the CDR3 is TGTGCCAGCAGTTTGGGGACAGGGAGTGAGACCCAGTACTTC.

Only a few counts were recorded for this clonotype. The rearrangement links TRBV28 to TRBJ2-5; 8 nucleotides align to TRBD2. Germline V CDR1 and CDR2: MDHEN, SYDVKM. J lost 6 bases, V lost 3 bases, and 15 bases had no gene match. The CDR3 loop spans 17 amino acids. The CDR3 protein is CASSFPPRTSPTQTQYF. The DNA for the CDR3 is TGTGCCAGCAGTTTCCCACCGCGGACTAGCCCGACCCAGACCCAGTACTTC.

This clonotype was counted between two and nine times. The chain has TRBV29-1 and TRBJ2-3; perhaps TRBD1 as D (6 bases). The germline CDR1 and CDR2 sequences are SQVTM and ANQGSEA. V was trimmed by 6 bases and J by 0 bases, leaving 13 bases between them. The CDR3 has 14 residues. The CDR3 sequence: CSVAGTRSTDTQYF. CDR3 sequence (DNA): TGCAGCGTCGCCGGGACACGGAGCACAGATACGCAGTATTTT.

The chain has TRBV30 and TRBJ1-4; D unresolved. The CDR3 is 13 residues long. V lost 4 bases to trimming and J lost 7 bases, with 13 bases between them. Germline CDR1 GTSNPN, CDR2 SVGIG (reference sequence). This CDR3 reads CAWTGREGEKLFF. CDR3 sequence (DNA): TGTGCCTGGACCGGGAGGGAGGGTGAAAAACTGTTTTTT.

This clonotype occurred a few times. This sequence joins TRBV4-2 and TRBJ2-1; 12 nucleotides match TRBD2. V lost 4 bases and J lost 6; bases outside the gene matches: 7. This CDR3 contains 16 residues. Germline CDR1 LGHNA, CDR2 YNFKEQ. The CDR3 sequence is CASSLPLAGGINEQFF. CDR3 coding DNA: TGTGCCAGCAGCCTTCCTCTAGCGGGAGGGATCAATGAGCAGTTCTTC.

The chain couples TRBV6-5 to TRBJ2-2; TRBD2 agrees at 7 bases. The ends lost 1 base at V and 4 bases at J; junction bases unmatched: 6. The CDR3 extends over 16 amino acids. Germline assignment: CDR1 MNHEY and CDR2 SVGAGI. Written as DNA, the CDR3 is TGTGCCAGCAGTTACTGGCTAGCGGCCCCCACCGGGGAGCTGTTTTTT. Residues: CASSYWLAAPTGELFF.

V is TRBV20-1 and J is TRBJ2-7; 15 bases map to TRBD2. Germline V lookup: CDR1 DFQATT, CDR2 SNEGSKA (reference sequence). There are 17 residues in the CDR3. V lost 0 bases to trimming and J lost 3 bases; unmatched junction nucleotides: 6. CDR3 in DNA: TGCAGTGCTAGAGATAGAGGACTAGCGGGAGGGTACTACGAGCAGTACTTC. Protein sequence: CSARDRGLAGGYYEQYF.